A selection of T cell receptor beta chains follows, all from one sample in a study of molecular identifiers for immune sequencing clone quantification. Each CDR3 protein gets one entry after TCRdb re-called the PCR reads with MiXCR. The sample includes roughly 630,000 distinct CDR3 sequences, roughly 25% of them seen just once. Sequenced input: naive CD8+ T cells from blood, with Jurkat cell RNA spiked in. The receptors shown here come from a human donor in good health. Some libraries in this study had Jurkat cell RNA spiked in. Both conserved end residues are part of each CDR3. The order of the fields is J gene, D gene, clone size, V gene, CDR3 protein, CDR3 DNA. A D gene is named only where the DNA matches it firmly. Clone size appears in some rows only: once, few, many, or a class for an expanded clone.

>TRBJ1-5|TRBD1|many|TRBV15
CATSGDRDRQPQHF
TGTGCCACCAGCGGAGACAGGGACCGTCAGCCCCAGCATTTT
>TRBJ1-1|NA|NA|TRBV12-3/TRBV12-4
CAGSLRGTEAFF
TGTGCCGGCAGTTTACGAGGCACTGAAGCTTTCTTT
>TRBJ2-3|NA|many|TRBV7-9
CASRDLGDTQYF
TGTGCCAGCAGGGACCTAGGAGATACGCAGTATTTT
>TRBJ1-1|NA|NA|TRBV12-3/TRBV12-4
CASSLIGGADTEAFF
TGTGCCAGCAGTTTGATTGGGGGCGCGGACACTGAAGCTTTCTTT
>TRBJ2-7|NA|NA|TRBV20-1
CSASDVDSYEQYF
TGCAGTGCTAGTGATGTAGACTCCTACGAGCAGTACTTC
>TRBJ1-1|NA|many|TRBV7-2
CASSFLGGRGEAFF
TGTGCCAGCAGCTTTTTGGGGGGGCGGGGTGAAGCTTTCTTT
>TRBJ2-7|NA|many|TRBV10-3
CAISEYANYEQYF
TGTGCCATCAGTGAGTACGCCAACTACGAGCAGTACTTC
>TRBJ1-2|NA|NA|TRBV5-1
CASSRAEGADGYTF
TGCGCCAGCAGTCGGGCGGAGGGAGCGGACGGCTACACCTTC
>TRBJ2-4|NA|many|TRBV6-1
CASIGESKNIQYF
TGTGCCAGCATCGGGGAGTCCAAAAACATTCAGTACTTC
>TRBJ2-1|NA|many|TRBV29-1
CSVVPATAYNEQFF
TGCAGCGTTGTCCCCGCGACGGCATACAATGAGCAGTTCTTC
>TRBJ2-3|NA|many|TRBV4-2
CASSQVVTTDTQYF
TGTGCCAGCAGCCAAGTCGTCACCACAGATACGCAGTATTTT
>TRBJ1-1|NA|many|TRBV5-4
CASSYGGMTEAFF
TGTGCCAGCAGCTACGGGGGTATGACTGAAGCTTTCTTT
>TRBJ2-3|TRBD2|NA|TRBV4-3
CASSQASSGTSTATQYF
TGCGCCAGCAGCCAGGCGTCTAGCGGGACAAGCACAGCTACGCAGTATTTT
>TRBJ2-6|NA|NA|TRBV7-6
CASSPGIGANVLTF
TGTGCCAGCAGCCCAGGGATCGGGGCCAACGTCCTGACTTTC
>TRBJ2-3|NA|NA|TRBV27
CASSFQSPLGGASTDTQYF
TGTGCCAGCAGTTTCCAAAGTCCTTTGGGGGGAGCTAGCACAGATACGCAGTATTTT
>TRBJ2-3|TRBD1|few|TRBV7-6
CASSLVGQTDTQYF
TGTGCCAGCAGCTTAGTGGGACAGACAGATACGCAGTATTTT
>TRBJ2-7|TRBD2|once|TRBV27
CASSPTSGGARYAEQYF
TGTGCCAGCAGTCCGACTAGCGGGGGGGCAAGGTACGCCGAGCAGTACTTC
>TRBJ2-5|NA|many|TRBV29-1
CSVAGQGVQETQYF
TGCAGCGTTGCAGGGCAAGGGGTCCAAGAGACCCAGTACTTC
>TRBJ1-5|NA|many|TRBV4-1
CASSQIAGDNQPQHF
TGCGCCAGCAGCCAAATAGCAGGGGACAATCAGCCCCAGCATTTT
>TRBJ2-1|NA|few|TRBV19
CASSRGGSIYNEQFF
TGTGCCAGTAGCCGTGGGGGGAGTATCTACAATGAGCAGTTCTTC
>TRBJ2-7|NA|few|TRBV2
CASSEGQGVGEQYF
TGTGCCAGCAGTGAAGGGCAGGGTGTTGGCGAGCAGTACTTC
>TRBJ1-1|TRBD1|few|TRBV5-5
CASSLDTGDTEASF
TGTGCCAGCAGCTTAGACACAGGGGACACTGAAGCTTCCTTT
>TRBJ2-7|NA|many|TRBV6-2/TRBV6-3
CASSSRPDEQYF
TGTGCCAGCAGTAGCCGACCGGACGAGCAGTACTTC
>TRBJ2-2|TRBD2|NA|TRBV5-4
CASSSETSGGARELFF
TGTGCCAGCAGCTCCGAGACTAGCGGGGGGGCCCGGGAGCTGTTTTTT
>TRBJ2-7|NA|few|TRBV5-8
CASSLEGTLEQYF
TGTGCCAGCAGCTTGGAAGGGACCCTCGAGCAGTACTTC
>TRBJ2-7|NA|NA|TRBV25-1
CASSGRVPHEQYF
TGTGCCAGCAGTGGAAGGGTTCCCCACGAGCAGTACTTC
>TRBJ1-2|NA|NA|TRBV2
CASWTEYGYTF
TGTGCCAGCTGGACAGAATATGGCTACACCTTC
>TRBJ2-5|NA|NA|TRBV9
CASSVGTLPQETQYF
TGTGCCAGCAGCGTAGGGACACTCCCCCAAGAGACCCAGTACTTC
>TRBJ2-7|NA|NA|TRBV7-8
CASSPRGRGTYEQYF
TGTGCCAGCAGCCCGAGGGGGCGGGGGACCTACGAGCAGTACTTC
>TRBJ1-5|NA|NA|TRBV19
CASSIARRGNQPQHF
TGTGCCAGTAGTATAGCCCGGCGGGGGAATCAGCCCCAGCATTTT
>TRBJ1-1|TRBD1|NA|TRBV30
CAWRDRMNTEAFF
TGTGCCTGGAGGGACAGGATGAACACTGAAGCTTTCTTT
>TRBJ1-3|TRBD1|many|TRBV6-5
CASSYSTGEGGNTIYF
TGTGCCAGCAGTTACTCGACAGGGGAAGGTGGAAACACCATATATTTT